Following are 12 T cell receptor beta chains from one sample sequenced in a study of Graves' ophthalmopathy and Graves' hyperthyroidism. Transcripts of RNA were the source for amplifying TCR beta CDR3 regions. HTBI-primed RT-PCR formed the first round, and a multiplex PCR formed the second. TCRdb re-analysed the multiplex PCR reads in MiXCR, keeping a single row per CDR3 protein. The sample lists approximately 640,000 distinct CDR3 sequences, just over 40% seen once, with 3.3% in the top ten. Sequencing was done on a sample of peripheral blood. These receptors originate from an adult man with Graves' ophthalmopathy.

This clonotype was picked up many times. This chain connects TRBV7-9 to TRBJ1-1; no definite D call. The V and J ends lost 8 bases and 0 bases respectively, with 10 bases between them. The germline gives CDR1 SEHNR, CDR2 FQNEAQ (reference sequence). This CDR3 region has 13 residues. CDR3 residues: CASRPGMNTEAFF. CDR3 coding DNA: TGTGCCAGCCGACCAGGCATGAACACTGAAGCTTTCTTT.

The rearrangement links TRBV11-3 to TRBJ1-1, with unresolved D. V was shortened by 4 bases and J by 1 base, with 19 bases between the two germline ends. The CDR3 has 17 residues. Germline CDR1 SGHNT, CDR2 YENEEA. The CDR3 spells CASSSLRRSDPNTEAFF. The CDR3 coding sequence is TGTGCCAGCAGCTCCCTCCGGCGCAGTGACCCGAACACTGAAGCTTTCTTT. The full variable domain, completed using reference TRBV11-3 and TRBJ1-1, is EAGVVQSPRYKIIEKKQPVAFWCNPISGHNTLYWYLQNLGQGPELLIRYENEEAVDDSQLPKDRFSAERLKGVDSTLKIQPAELGDSAVYLCASSSLRRSDPNTEAFFGQGTRLTVV.

The chain uses TRBV19 and TRBJ1-6; the D is unclear. The CDR3 spans 14 residues. V gave up 7 bases and J gave up 8 bases, with 15 bases separating them. Germline CDR1 is LNHDA and CDR2 is SQIVND (reference sequence). The CDR3 spells CASTQDYEDSPLHF. The CDR3, as DNA: TGTGCCAGTACTCAGGACTATGAGGATTCACCCCTCCACTTT.

Turning to this clonotype: The germline gene is not matched at one end of the junction; a read error may be the cause. The chain employs TRBV7-9 and TRBJ1-2; 7 nucleotides match TRBD1. The germline V gene has CDR1 SEHNR and CDR2 FQNEAQ (reference sequence). CDR3 length equals 20 residues. CDR3 residues: CASSQDQGGESSSGHYGYTF. Written as DNA, the CDR3 is TGCGCCAGCAGCCAAGATCAAGGGGGCGAGTCTTCGTCGGGGCACTATGGCTACACCTTC. The full variable domain, in which reference TRBV7-9 and TRBJ1-2 provide the parts outside the CDR3, is DTGVSQNPRHKITKRGQNVTFRCDPISEHNRLYWYRQTLGQGPEFLTYFQNEAQLEKSRLLSDRFSAERPKGSFSTLEIQRTEQGDSAMYLCASSQDQGGESSSGHYGYTFGSGTRLTVV.

The chain recombines TRBV7-9 with TRBJ2-5, with 9 bases fitting TRBD1. Gene TRBJ2-1 matches the end of the DNA better, so the J call may be wrong. The V gene's germline CDR1 is SEHNR and CDR2 FQNEAQ (reference sequence). The CDR3 spans 13 residues. CDR3 DNA sequence: TGTGCCATCCCGGGACAGGGCCACAATGAGCAGTTCTTC. This codes for CAIPGQGHNEQFF.

The chain employs TRBV2 and TRBJ2-7, with TRBD2 matching over 11 bases. The J call may be wrong; the DNA end is better matched by TRBJ2-1. CDR1 and CDR2 from the germline V gene are SNHLY and FYNNEI. There are 17 residues in the CDR3. The chain's CDR3 is CASTRTSGLSSYNEQFF. The CDR3, as DNA: TGTGCCAGCACCCGGACTAGCGGGTTGAGCTCCTACAATGAGCAGTTCTTC.

In this sample, this clonotype turned up a few times. The chain couples TRBV12-3 or TRBV12-4 to TRBJ2-2; 7 nucleotides match TRBD1. Trimming removed 1 base from V and 4 bases from J; junction bases left unmatched: 6. The length of the CDR3 is 16 residues. The CDR3 sequence is CASSLDEGARTGELFF. The CDR3 nucleotides read TGTGCCAGCAGTTTAGATGAGGGGGCTCGCACCGGGGAGCTGTTTTTT.

The chain employs TRBV24-1 and TRBJ1-2, with 9 bases aligning to TRBD1. Per germline, CDR1 KGHDR and CDR2 SFDVKD. V trimming: 7 bases; J trimming: 2 bases; junction bases outside the gene matches: 7. The CDR3 runs 15 residues. The CDR3 reads CATSSRGQGNYGYTF. CDR3 in DNA: TGTGCCACCAGCAGCCGGGGACAGGGCAACTATGGCTACACCTTC.

This clonotype was observed a few times. The chain is built from TRBV11-2 and TRBJ2-5; 13 bases map to TRBD2. J lost 4 bases, V lost 4 bases, and 12 bases had no gene match. The CDR3 contains 18 residues. Germline loops: CDR1 SGHAT, CDR2 FQNNGV. The CDR3 coding sequence is TGTGCCAGCAGCTCACTCCTTGGGACTAGCGGGATTGGAGAGACCCAGTACTTC. Encoded protein: CASSSLLGTSGIGETQYF.

This clonotype was seen repeatedly, ten times or more. V gene TRBV20-1 combines with J gene TRBJ2-5, with D possibly being TRBD2 (6 bases). The CDR3 has 15 residues. Germline CDR1 DFQATT, CDR2 SNEGSKA (reference sequence). V was trimmed by 3 bases and J by 3 bases, leaving 17 bases between them. CDR3 protein: CSASGAPGLEETQYF. The CDR3, as DNA: TGCAGTGCTAGTGGGGCACCGGGACTGGAAGAGACCCAGTACTTC.

The CDR3 region is CASSEMGGGETQYF. The CDR3 bases are TGTGCCAGCAGCGAGATGGGCGGCGGGGAGACCCAGTACTTC. V and J are TRBV7-9 and TRBJ2-5; a weak D match, TRBD2 (5 bases). CDR1 is SEHNR and CDR2 is FQNEAQ in the germline V gene (reference sequence). This CDR3 comprises 14 residues. V lost 5 bases and J lost 5, with 15 bases in between.

The chain recombines TRBV10-3 with TRBJ1-2, with 8 positions matching TRBD1. This CDR3 has 15 residues. CDR1 is ENHRY and CDR2 is SYGVKD in the germline V gene. The V segment lost 2 bases and the J segment 4 bases; nucleotides outside the gene matches: 6. The CDR3 spells CAISETGQGLYGYTF. For the CDR3, the DNA is TGTGCCATCAGTGAGACTGGACAGGGACTCTATGGCTACACCTTC.